The present T cell receptor beta chain was sequenced within a study of blood T cell repertoires in COVID-19 (dated by TCRdb to the early 2020s). Context from the whole study: Samples from collaborators originated in the United States, Italy and Spain and spanned both the acute and convalescent phases of COVID-19. Where available, HLA class I and class II types were taken from metadata supplied by the sample provider and were not determined by assay-based typing. A de-identified subject ID, COVID-19 status, age in years and sex were almost always included in the sample metadata. The material from the prospective study consisted of cDNA or gDNA derived from T cells, B-cell-depleted T cells, or PBMCs. Samples came from the ongoing ImmuneRACE study (first 160 participants) plus 1,254 subjects from 6 global collaborators. Subjects who had been exposed to COVID-19, were actively infected with it, or had recovered from it provided the deeply sampled blood TCRbeta repertoires that made up the dataset. A freely available public database, intended as a resource for researchers studying the immune response to SARS-CoV-2, is where the repertoires were released.

The immunoSEQ Assay, a bias-controlled multiplex PCR, was used to amplify TCRbeta CDR3 regions from genomic DNA. The published analysis was carried out like this. Nucleated cell counts per sample were estimated from amplification of reference gene primers within the assay. Sequence reads were collapsed and filtered to measure the absolute abundance of every unique TCRbeta CDR3 rearrangement. For each sample, productive Simpson clonality was calculated as the square root of Simpson's diversity index across productive rearrangements. This immuneACCESS table, as held by TCRdb, lists in-frame sequences with V and J called but not all clones. Of the missing ones, under half trace to an unresolved V gene in checked studies; the others have no known cause. For V, J and clone size, that table is used; D and trimming come from the DNA. The sample yields 150,000 or so clones; 75% to 90% were counted once. Approximately 4.3% of the sample comes from the top ten.

The CDR3 runs 15 residues from the cysteine to the phenylalanine. The sequence is cut down to CDR3 DNA, 45 bases in frame from base 1. The trim is 0 bases for V and 4 bases for J, with a gap of 12 bases between the germline ends. Reading the germline V gene gives CDR1 SGDLS and CDR2 YYNGEE. Remarks on this clone: Its cognate antigen has yet to be identified. Base qualities are not provided; no much larger clone lies one nucleotide away.

The research as a whole found: How much clinical and demographic metadata was included differed by source and by participant, and the metadata was provided uncurated.

At one collaborating source in Seattle, patients were enrolled during active infection and were followed longitudinally through the course of disease. The collaborating institutions used their own protocols to collect whole blood in K2EDTA tubes. For TCRbeta analysis, collaborator samples were shipped as frozen whole blood, as isolated PBMCs, or as DNA extracted from either sample type. The sequence derives from a man in his sixties with COVID-19, enrolled during active disease. The V gene is TRBV9 and the J gene is TRBJ2-3; the D gene is unclear. The sequenced material came from peripheral blood. CDR3 region: CASSVGSGRADTQYF. The DNA sequence follows: TGTGCCAGCAGCGTAGGTTCAGGCAGAGCAGATACGCAGTATTTT.